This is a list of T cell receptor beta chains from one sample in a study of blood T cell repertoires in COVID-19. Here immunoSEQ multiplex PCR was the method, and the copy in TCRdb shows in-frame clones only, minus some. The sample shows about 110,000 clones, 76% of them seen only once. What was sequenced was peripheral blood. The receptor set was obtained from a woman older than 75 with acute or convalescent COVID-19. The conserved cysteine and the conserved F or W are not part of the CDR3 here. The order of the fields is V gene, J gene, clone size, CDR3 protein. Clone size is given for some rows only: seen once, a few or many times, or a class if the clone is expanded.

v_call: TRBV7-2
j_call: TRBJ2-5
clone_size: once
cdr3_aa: ASSSWGGRSQETQY

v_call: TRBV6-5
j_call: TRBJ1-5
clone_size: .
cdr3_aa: ASSDLTVSNQPQH

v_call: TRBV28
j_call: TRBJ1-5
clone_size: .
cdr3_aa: ASGGTGQPQH

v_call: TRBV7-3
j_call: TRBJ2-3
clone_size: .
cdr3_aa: ASSLGPADTQY

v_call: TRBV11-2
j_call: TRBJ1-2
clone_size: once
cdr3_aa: ASSSSGNYGYT

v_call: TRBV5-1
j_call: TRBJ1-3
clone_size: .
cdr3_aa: ASSLVASGGNTIY

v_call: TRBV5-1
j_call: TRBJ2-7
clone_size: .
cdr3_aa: ASSLVGTGTYEQY

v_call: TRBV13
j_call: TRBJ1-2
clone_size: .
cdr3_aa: ASSPTALTTYGYT

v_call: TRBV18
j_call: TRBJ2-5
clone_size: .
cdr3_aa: ASSDRDYQETQY

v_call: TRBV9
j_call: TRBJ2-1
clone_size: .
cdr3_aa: ASSASGSSYNEQF

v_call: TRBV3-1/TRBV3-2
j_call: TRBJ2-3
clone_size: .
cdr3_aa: ASSQGLAGTLVDTQY

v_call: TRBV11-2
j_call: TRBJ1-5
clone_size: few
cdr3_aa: ASSLDSGQPQH

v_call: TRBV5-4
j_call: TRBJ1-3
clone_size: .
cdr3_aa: ASSLRIANSFGNTIY

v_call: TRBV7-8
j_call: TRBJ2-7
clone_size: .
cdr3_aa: ASSQASTYEQY

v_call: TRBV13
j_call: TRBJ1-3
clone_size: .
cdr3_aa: ASSDRHSGNTIY

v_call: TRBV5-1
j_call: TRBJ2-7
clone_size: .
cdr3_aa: ASSLRQALDEQY

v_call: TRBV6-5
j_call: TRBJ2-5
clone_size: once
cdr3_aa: ASSYSTSGRVETQY

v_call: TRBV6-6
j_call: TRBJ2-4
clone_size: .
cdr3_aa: ASGSVPGENIQY

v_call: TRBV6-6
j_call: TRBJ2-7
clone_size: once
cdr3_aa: ASSRTGIDSYEQY

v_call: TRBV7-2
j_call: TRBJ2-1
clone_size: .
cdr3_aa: ASSLAGAGGAYNEQF

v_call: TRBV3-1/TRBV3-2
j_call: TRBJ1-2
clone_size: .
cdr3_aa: ASSQDLGGIGYGYT

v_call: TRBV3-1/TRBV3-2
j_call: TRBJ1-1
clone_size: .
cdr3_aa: ASSSAREAF

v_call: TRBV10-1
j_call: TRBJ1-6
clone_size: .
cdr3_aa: ASSEQGLNSPLH

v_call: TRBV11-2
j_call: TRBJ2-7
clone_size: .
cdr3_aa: ASSLGGTGAYEQY

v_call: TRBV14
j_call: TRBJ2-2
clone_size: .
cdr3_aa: ASSPITGTGSTGELF

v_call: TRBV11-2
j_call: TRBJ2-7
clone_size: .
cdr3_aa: ASSLGQGDPYEQY

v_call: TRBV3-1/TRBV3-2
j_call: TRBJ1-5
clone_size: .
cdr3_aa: ASSQGQREILSNQPQH

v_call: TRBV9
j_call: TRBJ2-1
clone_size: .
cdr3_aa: ASSVVPDRVATPF

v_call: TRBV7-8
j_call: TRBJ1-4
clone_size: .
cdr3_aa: ASSRATGINEKLF

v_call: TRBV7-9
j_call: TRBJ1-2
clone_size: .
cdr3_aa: ASSLGPSYGYT

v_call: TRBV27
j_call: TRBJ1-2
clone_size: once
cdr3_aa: ASSQRAPGQGLYGYT

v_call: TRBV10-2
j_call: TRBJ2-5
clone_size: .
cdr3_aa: ASSETLQETQY

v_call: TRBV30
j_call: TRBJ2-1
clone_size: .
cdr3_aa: ALNRGTYNEQF

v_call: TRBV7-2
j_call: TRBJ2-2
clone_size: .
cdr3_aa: ASSFGTVRTGELF

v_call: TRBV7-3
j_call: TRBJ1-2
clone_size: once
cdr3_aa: ASSYSTGDTDGYT

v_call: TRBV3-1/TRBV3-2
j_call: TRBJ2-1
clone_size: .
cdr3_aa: ASSQRTSGGAGEQF

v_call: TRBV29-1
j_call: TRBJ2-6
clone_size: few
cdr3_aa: SVVDRTGANVLT

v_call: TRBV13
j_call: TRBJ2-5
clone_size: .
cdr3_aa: ASSLRGNQETQY

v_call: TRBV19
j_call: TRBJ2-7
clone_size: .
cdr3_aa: ASSTRDRGSSYEQY

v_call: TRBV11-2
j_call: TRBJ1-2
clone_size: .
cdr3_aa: ASSLGAEARGYT

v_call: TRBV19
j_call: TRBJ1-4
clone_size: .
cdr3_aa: ASSMREGEKLF

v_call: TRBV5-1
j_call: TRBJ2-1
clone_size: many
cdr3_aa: ASSLGLAAYNEQF

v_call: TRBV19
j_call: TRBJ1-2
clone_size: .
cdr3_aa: ASSIGEGRGDGYT